The clone carrying this T cell receptor beta chain was observed many times. This sample is part of a study of T cells after yellow fever vaccination. TCRdb reprocessed the 5' RACE reads with MiXCR, giving one entry per CDR3 protein. The repertoire holds around 260,000 distinct CDR3 sequences, with about 5% as singletons. The receptor's source is a man between 18 and 35 years old who received the YFV17D yellow fever vaccine. This specimen was CD4+ T cells sorted from PBMCs, taken on the day of the yellow fever booster vaccination.

The CDR3 spells CASSLRTVRSTDTQYF. The CDR3 DNA reads as TGTGCCAGCAGCTTACGAACAGTTCGTAGCACAGATACGCAGTATTTT. The chain links TRBV5-6 to TRBJ2-3; no clear D. The CDR3 is made up of 16 amino acids. The V and J ends lost 2 bases and 0 bases respectively, with 13 bases between them. Germline V gene lookup returns CDR1 SGHDT and CDR2 YYEEEE.